The 25 T cell receptor beta chains below come from one sample, sequenced in a study of OX40 agonist ivuxolimab in advanced cancers. Clones were sequenced by immunoSEQ multiplex PCR, and TCRdb holds only the in-frame ones, with some missing. The data contain tens of thousands of clones, about 91% of them seen just once; the ten biggest clones take up around 11%. The specimen comprised CD4+ or CD8+ T cells sorted from blood, sampled in a trial of the OX40 agonist ivuxolimab. The receptors originated from an adult with an advanced solid tumor such as melanoma, head and neck, liver or kidney cancer.

The sample holds one count of this clone. The chain combines TRBV4-2 with TRBJ1-2; 7 nucleotides line up with TRBD1. Trimming removed 1 base from V and 0 bases from J; junction bases left unmatched: 5. CDR3 length: 16 residues. Germline CDR1 and CDR2: LGHNA and YNFKEQ. The CDR3 DNA reads as TGTGCCAGCAGCCAAGGGGGGACAGTCGCTAACTATGGCTACACCTTC. Translated, it gives CASSQGGTVANYGYTF.

V gene TRBV10-3 combines with J gene TRBJ1-1; 8 positions match TRBD1. This CDR3 has 15 amino acids. Trimming cost V 2 bases and J 4 bases; bases outside gene matches: 6. CDR1 is ENHRY, CDR2 SYGVKD, per germline. DNA for the CDR3: TGTGCCATCAGTGAGACTGGACAGGGATCCACTGAAGCTTTCTTT. Translating it yields CAISETGQGSTEAFF.

The chain recombines TRBV10-3 with TRBJ2-7; 9 positions agree with TRBD1. V shed 3 bases, J shed 3 bases, and the junction held 9 bases outside the gene matches. The CDR3 covers 16 residues. Germline V gives CDR1 ENHRY, CDR2 SYGVKD. CDR3 bases: TGTGCCATCAGTGACTCCCGGGACAGGGCCATCTACGAGCAGTACTTC. This encodes CAISDSRDRAIYEQYF.

J is TRBJ2-1 and V is TRBV6-5; D may be TRBD2 (5 bases). The V and J ends lost 0 bases and 5 bases respectively, with 11 bases between them. The CDR3 length is 15 residues. Germline V gene data show CDR1 as MNHEY and CDR2 as SVGAGI. CDR3 bases: TGTGCCAGCAGTTACTCCCCCGGGAACCACAATGAGCAGTTCTTC. Protein product: CASSYSPGNHNEQFF.

This clone was counted many times. The chain uses TRBV7-2 and TRBJ2-7; perhaps TRBD1 as D (7 bases). The CDR3 has 14 amino acids. V lost 5 bases and J 2 bases, leaving 13 bases between the germline ends. The germline V gene has CDR1 SGHTA and CDR2 FQGNSA. CDR3 residues: CASSHPGGTYEQYF. The CDR3 nucleotides are TGTGCCAGCAGCCATCCAGGGGGGACCTACGAGCAGTACTTC.

This chain links TRBV6-6 with TRBJ1-1; no reliable D call. Germline CDR1 reads MNHNY; CDR2 reads SVGAGI (reference sequence). CDR3 length: 15 residues. Trimming took off 6 bases at V and 4 bases at J, with 18 bases between the two ends. The CDR3 here is CASRPASYLSTEAFF. The CDR3 DNA reads TGTGCCAGCAGGCCCGCAAGTTACTTGAGCACTGAAGCTTTCTTT.

Note on this clone: Other DNA sequences from this sample encode an identical CDR3 as well. The V gene is TRBV30, the J gene TRBJ2-5; D perhaps matches TRBD1 (5 bases). The V end lost 5 bases, the J end lost 6 bases, and 22 bases lay between the germline ends. The CDR3 has 15 residues. Germline CDR1 is GTSNPN and CDR2 is SVGIG (reference sequence). CDR3 sequence: CAWALSGISAKTQYF. The CDR3 nucleotides read TGTGCCTGGGCCTTATCAGGGATAAGCGCGAAGACCCAGTACTTC.

The V call is TRBV4-1, the J call TRBJ2-7; D uncertain. Germline CDR1 and CDR2: MGHRA and YSYEKL. CDR3 length: 16 amino acids. Trimming pared 0 bases from V and 4 bases from J, leaving 16 bases between. CDR3 DNA: TGCGCCAGCAGCCAAGAATCGGTCCCGGCGATTTACGAGCAGTACTTC. Translated: CASSQESVPAIYEQYF.

In this sample, this clone turned up once. The chain is built from TRBV4-3 and TRBJ2-1; unclear D gene. Germline V gene data show CDR1 as LGHNA and CDR2 as YSLEER. The CDR3 is 17 residues long. Deletions cut 1 base from V and 0 bases from J, with 13 bases between. The DNA of the CDR3 is TGCGCCAGCAGCCAAGTAGGAACTCTTAGCTCCTACAATGAGCAGTTCTTC. Its protein is CASSQVGTLSSYNEQFF.

Only one count was recorded for this clone. Here the CDR3 reads CATSRTTGEGANVLTF. Written as DNA, the CDR3 is TGTGCCACCAGCAGAACCACCGGGGAAGGGGCCAACGTCCTGACTTTC. V gene TRBV15 combines with J gene TRBJ2-6; D is possibly TRBD2 (5 bases). Germline-derived CDR1 and CDR2 are LNHNV and YYDKDF (reference sequence). The CDR3 is made up of 16 amino acids. Between the trimmed V and J ends, which lost 2 bases and 4 bases, there was a span of 12 bases.

This rearrangement joins TRBV2 to TRBJ2-3, with unresolved D. CDR1 and CDR2 from the germline V gene are SNHLY and FYNNEI. V lost 3 bases and J 7 bases, leaving 11 bases between the germline ends. This CDR3 spans 13 amino acids. This CDR3 reads CASSEFDSYTQYF. DNA for the CDR3: TGTGCCAGCAGTGAGTTCGACTCCTATACGCAGTATTTT.

The chain has TRBV27 and TRBJ2-6; D gene uncertain. The CDR3 length is 12 residues. Looked up from germline, CDR1 is MNHEY and CDR2 is SMNVEV (reference sequence). V lost 5 bases and J lost 4, with 3 bases in between. The CDR3 DNA follows: TGTGCCAGCAGTCGGGGGGCCAACGTCCTGACTTTC. This translates into CASSRGANVLTF.

This clone occurred a few times. This chain uses TRBV4-3 with TRBJ1-2; D call uncertain. The CDR3 spans 13 residues. Germline V lookup: CDR1 LGHNA, CDR2 YSLEER. The V gene lost 1 base and the J gene lost 7 bases, with 10 bases spanning the gap. The DNA of the CDR3 is TGCGCCAGCAGCCAAGGAGCTCTTTCTGGCTACACCTTC. Protein: CASSQGALSGYTF.

The chain links TRBV9 to TRBJ2-1; D is possibly TRBD1 (6 bases). In germline, CDR1 is SGDLS, CDR2 YYNGEE. CDR3 length: 15 residues. V lost 0 bases and J lost 10, with 17 bases in between. CDR3 nucleotides: TGTGCCAGCAGCGTAGGACAGGTCCGCTTTATGGAGCAGTTCTTC. Translated: CASSVGQVRFMEQFF. The whole variable domain, remainder taken from reference TRBV9 and TRBJ2-1, is DSGVTQTPKHLITATGQRVTLRCSPRSGDLSVYWYQQSLDQGLQFLIQYYNGEERAKGNILERFSAQQFPDLHSELNLSSLELGDSALYFCASSVGQVRFMEQFFGPGTRLTVL.

The J gene is TRBJ2-1, the V gene TRBV28; 11 bases are a match to TRBD1. The CDR3 runs to 20 residues. Per the germline V gene, CDR1 is MDHEN and CDR2 is SYDVKM. The J segment lost 4 bases and the V segment lost 2 bases, leaving 16 bases of the junction unmatched. CDR3 sequence reads: CASSLIPYRDRGTLYNEQFF. The CDR3 nucleotides are TGTGCCAGCAGTTTAATCCCATATAGGGACAGGGGGACACTTTACAATGAGCAGTTCTTC.

The chain links TRBV4-1 to TRBJ2-3, with 7 bases fitting TRBD2. The V gene end was trimmed by 7 bases and the J gene end by 0 bases; junction bases not matched to a gene: 10. Per the germline V gene, CDR1 is MGHRA and CDR2 is YSYEKL. The CDR3 is 16 residues long. This CDR3 is CASTPFGGTSTDTQYF. In DNA form, the CDR3 reads TGCGCCAGCACCCCGTTCGGGGGGACTAGCACAGATACGCAGTATTTT.

The J gene is TRBJ2-5, the V gene TRBV4-3; either TRBD1 or TRBD2 may supply D (5 bases each). Germline lookup yields CDR1 LGHNA and CDR2 YSLEER. V was clipped by 1 base and J by 1 base, with 10 bases between them. The length of the CDR3 is 15 residues. CDR3 loop: CASSQGQGRQETQYF. As DNA, the CDR3 is TGCGCCAGCAGCCAAGGGCAGGGACGCCAAGAGACCCAGTACTTC.

The chain combines TRBV27 with TRBJ2-2; 10 bases line up with TRBD1. J lost 4 bases, V lost 5 bases, and 7 bases had no gene match. Germline assignment: CDR1 MNHEY and CDR2 SMNVEV (reference sequence). The CDR3 contains 16 residues. The CDR3 loop is CASSDLGQGGTGELFF. The CDR3 nucleotides are TGTGCCAGCAGTGATTTAGGACAGGGGGGCACCGGGGAGCTGTTTTTT.

The chain couples TRBV13 to TRBJ2-1; 8 positions match TRBD1. J gave up 9 bases and V 5 bases, and 9 bases lay outside the gene matches. CDR3 length: 14 residues. Per germline, CDR1 PRHDT and CDR2 FYEKMQ (reference sequence). In DNA form, the CDR3 reads TGTGCCAGCAGCCACCCGGACAGGGCGGCTGAGCAGTTCTTC. Its translation: CASSHPDRAAEQFF.

To note about this clone: A junction boundary mismatches the germline segment, possibly from a read error. This chain uses TRBV5-4 with TRBJ2-6, with D maybe TRBD1 (5 bases). This CDR3 comprises 13 residues. CDR1 SGHNT and CDR2 YYREEE come from the germline V gene (reference sequence). The CDR3 loop is CASSFQGANVPTF. CDR3 in DNA: TGTGCCAGCAGCTTCCAAGGGGCCAACGTCCCGACTTTC.

This clone was recorded only once. This rearrangement joins TRBV5-4 to TRBJ1-1; D uncertain. The V gene's germline CDR1 is SGHNT and CDR2 YYREEE (reference sequence). The CDR3 consists of 12 residues. V was cut by 2 bases and J by 0 bases, with 2 bases left in between. The CDR3 DNA is TGTGCCAGCAGCTTCCTGAACACTGAAGCTTTCTTT. It specifies CASSFLNTEAFF.

The rearrangement links TRBV28 to TRBJ1-2; tentative D call: TRBD1 (5 bases). This CDR3 comprises 15 residues. V gave up 6 bases and J gave up 3 bases, with 17 bases separating them. The germline CDR1 and CDR2 sequences are MDHEN and SYDVKM. The CDR3 nucleotides read TGTGCCAGCAGCCCCTTTCTGGGACTTTACTATGGCTACACCTTC. Translated, it gives CASSPFLGLYYGYTF.

This rearrangement joins TRBV4-1 to TRBJ2-7, with TRBD2 as a possible D gene (6 bases). The V gene's germline CDR1 is MGHRA and CDR2 YSYEKL. The CDR3 extends over 15 amino acids. Trimming shortened V by 1 base and J by 2 bases, and 12 bases separated the two germline ends. The CDR3 sequence is CASSQAPGLTYEQYF. The CDR3 DNA follows: TGCGCCAGCAGCCAAGCTCCGGGACTCACCTACGAGCAGTACTTC.

The chain combines TRBV28 with TRBJ1-4; no definite D call. Per germline, CDR1 MDHEN and CDR2 SYDVKM. This CDR3 has 11 residues. Trimming left V 5 bases short and J 8 bases short, with 6 bases between. Written as DNA, the CDR3 is TGTGCCAGCAGTAACGACGAAAAACTGTTTTTT. Its protein is CASSNDEKLFF.

V usage is TRBV21-1 and J usage is TRBJ1-5. TRBV21-1 is a pseudogene locus. The CDR3 is 21 residues long. CDR3 nucleotides: TGTGCCAGCAGCAGCTCCAGGGCGTTGCCGGGACCCATCCGGAGCAATCAGCCCCAGCATTTT. Amino acids: CASSSSRALPGPIRSNQPQHF.